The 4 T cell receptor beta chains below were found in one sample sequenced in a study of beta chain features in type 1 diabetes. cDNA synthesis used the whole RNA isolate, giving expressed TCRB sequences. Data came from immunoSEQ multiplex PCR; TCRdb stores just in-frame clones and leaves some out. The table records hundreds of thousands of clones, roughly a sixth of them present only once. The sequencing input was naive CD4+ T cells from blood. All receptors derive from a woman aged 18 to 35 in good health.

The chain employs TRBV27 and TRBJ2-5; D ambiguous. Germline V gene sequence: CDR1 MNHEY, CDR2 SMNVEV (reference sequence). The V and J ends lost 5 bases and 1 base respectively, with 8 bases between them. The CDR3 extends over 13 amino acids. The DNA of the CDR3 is TGTGCCAGCAGTCCCCGACGCCAAGAGACCCAGTACTTC. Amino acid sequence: CASSPRRQETQYF.

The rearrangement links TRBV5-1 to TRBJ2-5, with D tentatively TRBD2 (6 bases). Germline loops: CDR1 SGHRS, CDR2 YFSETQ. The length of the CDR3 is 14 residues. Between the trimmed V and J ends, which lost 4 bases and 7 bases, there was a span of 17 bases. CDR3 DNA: TGCGCCAGCAGCGCAAACCGGGAGCGAGGGACCCAGTACTTC. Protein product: CASSANRERGTQYF.

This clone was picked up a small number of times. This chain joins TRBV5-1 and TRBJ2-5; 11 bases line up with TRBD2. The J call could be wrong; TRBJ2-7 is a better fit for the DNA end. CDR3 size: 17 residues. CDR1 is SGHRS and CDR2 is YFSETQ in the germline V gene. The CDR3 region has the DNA TGCGCCAGCAGCTTGTTGCGTAGCGGGAGGGCCGGGGACGAGCAGTACTTC. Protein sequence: CASSLLRSGRAGDEQYF.

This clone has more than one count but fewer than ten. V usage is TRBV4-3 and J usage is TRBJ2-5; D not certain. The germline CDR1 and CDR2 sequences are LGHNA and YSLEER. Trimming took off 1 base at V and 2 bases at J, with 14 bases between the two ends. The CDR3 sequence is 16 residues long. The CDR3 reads CASSQGFWGKQETQYF. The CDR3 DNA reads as TGCGCCAGCAGCCAAGGATTCTGGGGTAAACAAGAGACCCAGTACTTC.